This entry lists 13 T cell receptor beta chains sequenced from one sample in a study of blood T cell repertoires in COVID-19. Using immunoSEQ multiplex PCR, the repertoire was profiled, and TCRdb retains in-frame clones only, with some absent. The table includes roughly 330,000 clones, just over 85% detected once. The sample was PBMCs or T cells enriched from blood (not recorded which). All receptors come from a woman younger than 35 who had recovered from COVID-19.

The rearrangement uses TRBV5-1 and TRBJ1-1; no definite D call. The CDR3 has 15 residues. Trimming shortened V by 0 bases and J by 2 bases, and 11 bases separated the two germline ends. Germline CDR1 and CDR2: SGHRS and YFSETQ. CDR3 in DNA: TGCGCCAGCAGCTTGGCCATCCCGGGAAACACTGAAGCTTTCTTT. Encoded protein: CASSLAIPGNTEAFF.

The chain couples TRBV6-5 to TRBJ1-4; D is uncertain. Germline-derived CDR1 and CDR2 are MNHEY and SVGAGI. The V end lost 0 bases, the J end lost 0 bases, and 8 bases lay between the germline ends. This CDR3 region has 16 residues. This chain's CDR3 is CASSYSGATTNEKLFF. The CDR3 DNA reads as TGTGCCAGCAGTTACTCGGGAGCTACAACTAATGAAAAACTGTTTTTT.

V is TRBV19 and J is TRBJ1-2; D may be TRBD1 (5 bases). In germline, CDR1 is LNHDA, CDR2 SQIVND (reference sequence). CDR3 length: 13 amino acids. The germline V and J ends were trimmed by 5 bases and 2 bases, with 9 bases remaining between them. The CDR3 DNA sequence: TGTGCCAGTAGTCCTCAGGGCAACTATGGCTACACCTTC. This codes for CASSPQGNYGYTF.

J is TRBJ2-7 and V is TRBV7-9; 10 bases are a match to TRBD2. V trimming: 3 bases; J trimming: 5 bases; junction bases outside the gene matches: 7. This CDR3 contains 15 residues. The germline CDR1 and CDR2 sequences are SEHNR and FQNEAQ (reference sequence). CDR3 loop: CASSFLAGVRDEQYF. The CDR3 coding sequence is TGTGCCAGCAGCTTCCTAGCGGGAGTTAGGGACGAGCAGTACTTC. Full variable domain (outside the CDR3, taken from reference TRBV7-9 and TRBJ2-7): DTGVSQNPRHKITKRGQNVTFRCDPISEHNRLYWYRQTLGQGPEFLTYFQNEAQLEKSRLLSDRFSAERPKGSFSTLEIQRTEQGDSAMYLCASSFLAGVRDEQYFGPGTRLTVT.

The rearrangement uses TRBV5-1 and TRBJ1-1; D not certain. The CDR3 covers 14 residues. Germline V lookup: CDR1 SGHRS, CDR2 YFSETQ. V shed 0 bases and J shed 5 bases, with 11 bases lying between them. The CDR3 loop is CASSLEPGWTEAFF. The CDR3 DNA sequence: TGCGCCAGCAGCTTGGAACCGGGGTGGACTGAAGCTTTCTTT.

The CDR3 DNA reads TGTGCCAGCAGCGTAGTGGCAGGGGGAGACTATGGCTACACCTTC. This codes for CASSVVAGGDYGYTF. The rearrangement uses TRBV9 and TRBJ1-2; 7 positions agree with TRBD1. The CDR3 extends over 15 amino acids. J lost 3 bases, V lost 0 bases, and 5 bases had no gene match. Germline CDR1 SGDLS, CDR2 YYNGEE.

The V gene is TRBV11-2, the J gene TRBJ2-5; 7 bases map to TRBD1. The junction had 10 bases not matched to a gene; V was cut back by 5 bases and J by 4 bases. This CDR3 contains 15 residues. The germline V gene has CDR1 SGHAT and CDR2 FQNNGV. The CDR3 DNA reads as TGTGCCAGCAGCCCGGATCGACAGGGTCGAGAGACCCAGTACTTC. The encoded protein is CASSPDRQGRETQYF.

The V gene is TRBV19, the J gene TRBJ2-7; tentatively, D is TRBD1 (5 bases). Trimming took off 5 bases at V and 0 bases at J, with 17 bases between the two ends. Germline assignment: CDR1 LNHDA and CDR2 SQIVND (reference sequence). This CDR3 contains 16 residues. The CDR3 region has the DNA TGTGCCAGTAGTTCGTCCGCTAGGGGAAGCTCCTACGAGCAGTACTTC. This translates into CASSSSARGSSYEQYF.

The chain couples TRBV10-3 to TRBJ1-1, with D tentatively TRBD1 (6 bases). This CDR3 contains 15 residues. Trimming took 3 bases from V and 1 from J, leaving 12 bases between them. The germline CDR1 and CDR2 sequences are ENHRY and SYGVKD. This CDR3 reads CAISEQGVANTEAFF. The CDR3 DNA reads TGTGCCATCAGTGAACAGGGTGTTGCGAACACTGAAGCTTTCTTT.

V and J are TRBV5-1 and TRBJ1-2; a weak D match, TRBD1 (5 bases). The CDR3 contains 16 residues. Trimming removed 0 bases at V and 2 bases at J, with 14 bases between. Germline V gene sequence: CDR1 SGHRS, CDR2 YFSETQ. The chain's CDR3 is CASSLESGRGNYGYTF. In nucleotides, the CDR3 is TGCGCCAGCAGCTTGGAATCGGGGCGGGGGAACTATGGCTACACCTTC.

V gene TRBV5-5 combines with J gene TRBJ1-6, with 8 bases lining up with TRBD1. The CDR3 covers 14 residues. V shed 9 bases and J 12 bases; nucleotides not matched to a gene: 14. Germline V gene sequence: CDR1 SGHKS, CDR2 YYEKEE (reference sequence). CDR3 sequence reads: CATSLGDRPLPLHF. CDR3 sequence (DNA): TGTGCCACCTCTTTAGGGGACAGGCCCTTACCCCTCCACTTT.

This clone was seen only once. This chain links TRBV5-1 with TRBJ2-7; no clear D. This CDR3 has 14 residues. V was trimmed by 2 bases and J by 0 bases, leaving 9 bases between them. In germline, CDR1 is SGHRS, CDR2 YFSETQ. The CDR3 is CASSFGPASYEQYF. CDR3 bases: TGCGCCAGCAGCTTTGGGCCCGCCTCCTACGAGCAGTACTTC.

The chain joins TRBV3-1 (or the pseudogene TRBV3-2) to TRBJ2-2, with 10 bases fitting TRBD2. Germline V CDR1 and CDR2: LGHDT, YNNKEL (reference sequence). The CDR3 length is 18 residues. J was trimmed by 3 bases and V by 0 bases; bases with no gene match: 7. The CDR3: CASSQDRVLAGYTGELFF. The CDR3 DNA sequence: TGTGCCAGCAGCCAAGATAGAGTACTAGCGGGGTACACCGGGGAGCTGTTTTTT.